Listed here are 23 T cell receptor beta chains from one sample, sequenced in a study of cytotoxic CD8 clonotypes in ibrutinib-treated CLL (dated by TCRdb to the early 2020s). What the time point label conveys for this sample: roughly 12 months on ibrutinib. The library was made by the immunoSEQ multiplex PCR assay. Here the immuneACCESS table is served through TCRdb, limited to in-frame sequences with V and J called. Missing clones are a known gap in these copies; in checked studies unresolved V genes cover under half, and the rest lacks a known reason. The sample profile shows approximately 190,000 clones; more than 75% of them were found once. The ten top clones hold about an eighth of the sample. This sample comprised PBMCs, obtained after 12 months of ibrutinib treatment. The receptor source for this set is a human donor with chronic lymphocytic leukemia.

This clone was observed a few times. This rearrangement joins TRBV6-1 to TRBJ1-1, with D unclear. The germline V and J ends were trimmed by 6 bases and 5 bases, with 19 bases remaining between them. CDR1 and CDR2 (germline): MNHNS, SASEGT. The CDR3 consists of 15 residues. CDR3 DNA: TGTGCCAGCAGCATTGGGGTCCGGGGAAGGACTGAAGCTTTCTTT. Its translation: CASSIGVRGRTEAFF.

The V gene is TRBV9, the J gene TRBJ2-1; TRBD1 or TRBD2 may be the D gene (5 bases each). V was cut by 0 bases and J by 6 bases, with 10 bases left in between. The CDR3 covers 14 residues. Germline CDR1 SGDLS, CDR2 YYNGEE. Written as DNA, the CDR3 is TGTGCCAGCAGCGTAGGTGGGACCCCCAATGAGCAGTTCTTC. Its protein product is CASSVGGTPNEQFF.

The chain uses TRBV25-1 and TRBJ2-3; 9 bases fit TRBD2. CDR1 and CDR2 (germline): MGHDK, SYGVNS. CDR3 size: 15 residues. Trimming removed 4 bases from V and 4 bases from J; junction bases left unmatched: 6. The DNA of the CDR3 is TGTGCCAGCAGTGTTGGCGGGAGGGCCCCAGATACGCAGTATTTT. It specifies CASSVGGRAPDTQYF.

The V gene is TRBV28, the J gene TRBJ2-7; 8 nucleotides agree with TRBD2. There are 13 residues in the CDR3. Germline CDR1 reads MDHEN; CDR2 reads SYDVKM. After removal of 6 bases from V and 4 bases from J, the junction contained 5 bases not matched to a gene. This chain's CDR3 is CASSRAGEYEQYF. DNA of the CDR3: TGTGCCAGCAGCCGAGCGGGAGAGTACGAGCAGTACTTC.

This clone appeared once. The chain couples TRBV7-9 to TRBJ1-4; D ambiguous. V was clipped by 8 bases and J by 8 bases, with 15 bases between them. Germline lookup yields CDR1 SEHNR and CDR2 FQNEAQ (reference sequence). The CDR3 has 13 residues. The CDR3 loop is CASAGQWGEKLFF. The DNA for the CDR3 is TGTGCCAGCGCTGGGCAGTGGGGAGAAAAACTGTTTTTT.

V and J are TRBV11-2 and TRBJ2-5; 7 nucleotides agree with TRBD1. Germline V gives CDR1 SGHAT, CDR2 FQNNGV. V dropped 5 bases and J dropped 3; count of bases not matched to a gene: 9. There are 15 residues in the CDR3. CDR3 nucleotide sequence: TGTGCCAGCAGCCCCCTCCGGGACAGTAAAGAGACCCAGTACTTC. Translation gives CASSPLRDSKETQYF.

The chain joins TRBV18 to TRBJ2-3; 9 bases line up with TRBD2. CDR3 length equals 19 residues. CDR1 is KGHSH, CDR2 LQKENI, per germline. V trimming: 3 bases; J trimming: 1 base; junction bases outside the gene matches: 14. CDR3 residues: CASSPGPQLAGLGTDTQYF. Here the CDR3 DNA reads TGTGCCAGCTCACCGGGCCCTCAGCTAGCGGGACTGGGCACAGATACGCAGTATTTT. The whole variable domain, filled in from reference TRBV18 and TRBJ2-3, reads NAGVMQNPRHLVRRRGQEARLRCSPMKGHSHVYWYRQLPEEGLKFMVYLQKENIIDESGMPKERFSAEFPKEGPSILRIQQVVRGDSAAYFCASSPGPQLAGLGTDTQYFGPGTRLTVL.

A few counts support this clone. This chain connects TRBV25-1 to TRBJ1-1; no clear D. V dropped 8 bases and J dropped 1 base, with 5 bases sitting between them. The CDR3 has 11 residues. Germline assignment: CDR1 MGHDK and CDR2 SYGVNS. The chain's CDR3 is CASGQNTEAFF. Written as DNA, the CDR3 is TGTGCCAGCGGGCAGAACACTGAAGCTTTCTTT.

This clone was recorded a few times. This sequence joins TRBV4-1 and TRBJ1-1, with 7 bases that match TRBD1. Germline V lookup: CDR1 MGHRA, CDR2 YSYEKL. The CDR3 covers 16 residues. J gave up 5 bases and V 1 base, and 10 bases lay outside the gene matches. CDR3 in DNA: TGCGCCAGCAGCCAAGGGAGGCAGGGGGTAGAGACTGAAGCTTTCTTT. It yields the protein CASSQGRQGVETEAFF.

The chain has TRBV14 and TRBJ2-7; TRBD1 or TRBD2 may be the D gene (5 bases each). The V end was cut by 3 bases, the J end by 4 bases, with 19 bases between. CDR1 SGHDN and CDR2 FVKESK come from the germline V gene. There are 16 residues in the CDR3. Here the CDR3 DNA reads TGTGCCAGCAGCCATCCCAGGCCGGGACGGAAATACGAGCAGTACTTC. This encodes CASSHPRPGRKYEQYF.

The chain uses TRBV27 and TRBJ2-1; perhaps TRBD2 as D (5 bases). This CDR3 region has 15 residues. V shed 3 bases and J shed 0 bases, with 9 bases lying between them. CDR1 and CDR2 from the germline V gene are MNHEY and SMNVEV (reference sequence). The CDR3 DNA is TGTGCCAGCAGTTTCGGGGTCGACTCCTACAATGAGCAGTTCTTC. Its protein is CASSFGVDSYNEQFF.

This clone was counted only a few times. V gene TRBV28 combines with J gene TRBJ2-7, with D unclear. The CDR3 has 15 amino acids. The germline V and J ends were trimmed by 6 bases and 2 bases, with 17 bases remaining between them. Germline CDR1 and CDR2: MDHEN and SYDVKM. DNA for the CDR3: TGTGCCAGCAGCCCGCGGACCCCACGGGCCTACGAGCAGTACTTC. This translates into CASSPRTPRAYEQYF.

V gene TRBV5-1 combines with J gene TRBJ2-3; D is perhaps TRBD2 (5 bases). CDR1 and CDR2 (germline): SGHRS, YFSETQ. The CDR3 runs to 15 residues. Trimming removed 0 bases from V and 5 bases from J, with 13 bases in between. The CDR3 here is CASSLGADLQDTQYF. The CDR3 nucleotides are TGCGCCAGCAGCTTGGGAGCGGACTTACAAGATACGCAGTATTTT.

CDR3 loop: CASTSQGVGSSYEQYF. CDR3 bases: TGCGCCAGCACCTCACAGGGGGTTGGGAGCTCCTACGAGCAGTACTTC. J is TRBJ2-7 and V is TRBV4-1; TRBD1 matches at 8 bases. Germline V lookup: CDR1 MGHRA, CDR2 YSYEKL. The length of the CDR3 is 16 residues. The V segment lost 7 bases and the J segment 0 bases; nucleotides outside the gene matches: 11.

The J gene is TRBJ2-7, the V gene TRBV5-1, with 10 bases aligning to TRBD2. Trimming cost V 1 base and J 9 bases; bases outside gene matches: 16. CDR1 SGHRS and CDR2 YFSETQ come from the germline V gene. The CDR3 spans 17 residues. CDR3 sequence: CASSLKVAGGPLGAQYF. The CDR3 DNA reads TGCGCCAGCAGCTTGAAGGTAGCGGGAGGCCCCCTTGGGGCGCAGTACTTC.

The chain links TRBV4-1 to TRBJ1-6; D might be TRBD1 (6 bases). The CDR3 spans 20 residues. V shed 1 base and J shed 1 base, with 20 bases lying between them. Germline values: CDR1 MGHRA, CDR2 YSYEKL. CDR3 loop: CASSQVWGAVFGSYNSPLHF. As DNA, the CDR3 is TGCGCCAGCAGCCAAGTCTGGGGGGCGGTATTCGGTTCCTATAATTCACCCCTCCACTTT.

The chain couples TRBV4-1 to TRBJ1-5; 7 bases align to TRBD1. The CDR3 is made up of 15 amino acids. V shed 6 bases, J shed 4 bases, and the junction held 9 bases outside the gene matches. Germline values: CDR1 MGHRA, CDR2 YSYEKL. CDR3 DNA: TGCGCCAGCAGTGGTGGCGGCAGGGGGAATCAGCCCCAGCATTTT. Protein product: CASSGGGRGNQPQHF.

Here the CDR3 reads CASSDRGGETQYF. DNA of the CDR3: TGTGCCAGCAGTGACAGGGGAGGAGAGACCCAGTACTTC. The chain uses TRBV6-5 and TRBJ2-5; 8 bases fit TRBD1. CDR3 length equals 13 residues. V gave up 5 bases and J gave up 4 bases; unmatched junction bases: 3. Germline-derived CDR1 and CDR2 are MNHEY and SVGAGI.

This clone has just a few counts. The chain has TRBV6-1 and TRBJ1-6; D is undetermined. V was pared by 6 bases and J by 4 bases, with 7 bases between. CDR3 length: 13 residues. Germline V gives CDR1 MNHNS, CDR2 SASEGT. CDR3 residues: CASSGSYNSPLHF. The CDR3 DNA reads as TGTGCCAGCAGCGGGTCATATAATTCACCCCTCCACTTT.

V usage is TRBV6-5 and J usage is TRBJ2-7; D call uncertain. V was cut by 0 bases and J by 9 bases, with 12 bases left in between. Germline V gene sequence: CDR1 MNHEY, CDR2 SVGAGI. CDR3 length: 13 residues. Here the CDR3 DNA reads TGTGCCAGCAGTTACTCGAGGTCGGAGCGGCAGTACTTC. This translates into CASSYSRSERQYF.

The chain joins TRBV9 to TRBJ2-1; TRBD2 matches 8 bases. Germline assignment: CDR1 SGDLS and CDR2 YYNGEE. After removal of 0 bases from V and 5 bases from J, the junction contained 4 bases not matched to a gene. CDR3 length: 15 residues. The CDR3, as DNA: TGTGCCAGCAGCGTAGGTTTAGCGGGGAACAATGAGCAGTTCTTC. Protein product: CASSVGLAGNNEQFF.

This chain joins TRBV2 and TRBJ1-2, with a weak D call TRBD1 (6 bases). Looked up from germline, CDR1 is SNHLY and CDR2 is FYNNEI. The V end was cut by 3 bases, the J end by 7 bases, with 9 bases between. The CDR3 spans 12 residues. CDR3 bases: TGTGCCAGCAGTGAGGGGGCCGGTGGCTACACCTTC. Protein: CASSEGAGGYTF.

This rearrangement joins TRBV5-4 to TRBJ2-1, with TRBD2 matching over 8 bases. V gave up 0 bases and J gave up 6 bases; unmatched junction bases: 8. The V gene's germline CDR1 is SGHNT and CDR2 YYREEE (reference sequence). The length of the CDR3 is 16 residues. CDR3 bases: TGTGCCAGCAGCTTGGCCCTAGCGGGTCTTCGCAATGAGCAGTTCTTC. As protein: CASSLALAGLRNEQFF.